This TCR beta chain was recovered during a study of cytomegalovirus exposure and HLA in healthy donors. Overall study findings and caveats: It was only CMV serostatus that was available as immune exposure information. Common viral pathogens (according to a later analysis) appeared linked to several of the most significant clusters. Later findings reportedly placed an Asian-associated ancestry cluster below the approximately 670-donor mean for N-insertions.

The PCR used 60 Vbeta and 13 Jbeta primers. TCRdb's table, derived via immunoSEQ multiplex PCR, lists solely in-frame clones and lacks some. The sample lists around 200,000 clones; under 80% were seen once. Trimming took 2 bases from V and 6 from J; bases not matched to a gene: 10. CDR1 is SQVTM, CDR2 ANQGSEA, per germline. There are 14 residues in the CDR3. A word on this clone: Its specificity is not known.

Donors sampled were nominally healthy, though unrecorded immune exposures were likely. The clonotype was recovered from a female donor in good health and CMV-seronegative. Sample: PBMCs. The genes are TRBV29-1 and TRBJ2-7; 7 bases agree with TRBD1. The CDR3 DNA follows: TGCAGCGTTGAACTAAACCGGGACAGTTCCGAGCAGTACTTC. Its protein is CSVELNRDSSEQYF.